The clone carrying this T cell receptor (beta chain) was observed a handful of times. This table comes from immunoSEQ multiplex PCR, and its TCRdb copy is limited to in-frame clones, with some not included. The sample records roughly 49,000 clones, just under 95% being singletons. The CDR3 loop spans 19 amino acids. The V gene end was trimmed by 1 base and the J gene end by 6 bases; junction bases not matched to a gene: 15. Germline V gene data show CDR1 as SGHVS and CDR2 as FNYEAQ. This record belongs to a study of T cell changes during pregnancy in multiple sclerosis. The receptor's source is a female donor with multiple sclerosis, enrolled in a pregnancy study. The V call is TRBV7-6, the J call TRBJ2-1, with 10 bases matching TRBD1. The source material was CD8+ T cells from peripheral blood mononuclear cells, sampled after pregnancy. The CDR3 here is CASSLGWGFVGQGVNEQFF. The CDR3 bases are TGTGCCAGCAGCTTAGGATGGGGGTTTGTCGGACAGGGGGTCAATGAGCAGTTCTTC.